A selection of T cell receptor beta chains follows, all from one sample in a study of identical twins. TCRdb independently ran MiXCR on the 5' RACE reads; one entry per CDR3 protein. Among about 690,000 distinct CDR3 sequences listed, less than 25% were seen once. These data also featured in a second study, about T cells expressing NK-cell markers.

Sample: PBMCs. The receptors here all came from a young woman in good health. CDR3s include the opening cysteine and the closing phenylalanine or tryptophan. D genes are given only for firm matches. A row's size may be missing; if present it is once, few, many or a size class.

d_call: TRBD1
v_call: TRBV6-2/TRBV6-3
cdr3_length: 15
j_call: TRBJ1-5
clone_size: -
cdr3_nt: TGTGCCAGCAGTCAAAGCCCACAGGGGTACCAGCCCCAGCATTTT
cdr3_aa: CASSQSPQGYQPQHF

d_call: -
v_call: TRBV7-2
cdr3_length: 12
j_call: TRBJ1-1
clone_size: few
cdr3_nt: TGTGCCAGCAGCTATGGCAGAGCTGAAGCTTTCTTT
cdr3_aa: CASSYGRAEAFF

d_call: -
v_call: TRBV12-3/TRBV12-4
cdr3_length: 13
j_call: TRBJ1-1
clone_size: few
cdr3_nt: TGTGCCAGCAGTCTCGGTATTAGGGGTGAAGCTTTCTTT
cdr3_aa: CASSLGIRGEAFF

d_call: -
v_call: TRBV20-1
cdr3_length: 17
j_call: TRBJ1-1
clone_size: few
cdr3_nt: TGCAGTGCTAGAGATAGGGTGACTGCCCGGTTTCGAGGTGAAGCTTTCTTT
cdr3_aa: CSARDRVTARFRGEAFF

d_call: -
v_call: TRBV9
cdr3_length: 14
j_call: TRBJ1-3
clone_size: few
cdr3_nt: TGTGCCAGCAGCCCGCACCTCCCCGGAAACACCATATATTTT
cdr3_aa: CASSPHLPGNTIYF

d_call: -
v_call: TRBV6-5
cdr3_length: 12
j_call: TRBJ2-2
clone_size: -
cdr3_nt: TGTGCCAGCAGGGAAGAGACCGGGGAGCTGTTTTTT
cdr3_aa: CASREETGELFF

d_call: TRBD1
v_call: TRBV7-2
cdr3_length: 15
j_call: TRBJ1-1
clone_size: few
cdr3_nt: TGTGCCAGCAGCCCTCAGGGACAGCTGAACACTGAAGCTTTCTTT
cdr3_aa: CASSPQGQLNTEAFF

d_call: -
v_call: TRBV7-9
cdr3_length: 14
j_call: TRBJ2-3
clone_size: few
cdr3_nt: TGTGCCAGCAGCTGGACAGAATACACAGATACGCAGTATTTT
cdr3_aa: CASSWTEYTDTQYF

d_call: -
v_call: TRBV5-1
cdr3_length: 16
j_call: TRBJ2-7
clone_size: few
cdr3_nt: TGCGCCAGCAGCTGGACGTCGACAGTTACAGCCTACGAGCAGTACTTC
cdr3_aa: CASSWTSTVTAYEQYF

d_call: TRBD1
v_call: TRBV20-1
cdr3_length: 15
j_call: TRBJ2-5
clone_size: few
cdr3_nt: TGCAGTGCTACATCGGACAGGGGAAAAAGAGAGACCCAGTACTTC
cdr3_aa: CSATSDRGKRETQYF

d_call: TRBD1
v_call: TRBV11-3
cdr3_length: 14
j_call: TRBJ2-2
clone_size: few
cdr3_nt: TGTGCCAGCAGCTTAGGACAGGGACACGGGGAGCTGTTTTTT
cdr3_aa: CASSLGQGHGELFF

d_call: TRBD1
v_call: TRBV5-1
cdr3_length: 15
j_call: TRBJ2-3
clone_size: -
cdr3_nt: TGCGCCAGCAGCCCCGGACAGGGGCTCACAGATACGCAGTATTTT
cdr3_aa: CASSPGQGLTDTQYF

d_call: -
v_call: TRBV5-1
cdr3_length: 13
j_call: TRBJ2-5
clone_size: -
cdr3_nt: TGCGCCAGCAGCTTTGGACACGATGAGACCCAGTACTTC
cdr3_aa: CASSFGHDETQYF

d_call: -
v_call: TRBV12-3/TRBV12-4
cdr3_length: 15
j_call: TRBJ1-3
clone_size: few
cdr3_nt: TGTGCCAGCAGTTTGGGCGGGGCTGGTGGAAACACCATATATTTT
cdr3_aa: CASSLGGAGGNTIYF

d_call: -
v_call: TRBV5-5
cdr3_length: 14
j_call: TRBJ2-5
clone_size: few
cdr3_nt: TGTGCCAGCAGCGAAACAGGGAACTACGAGACCCAGTACTTC
cdr3_aa: CASSETGNYETQYF

d_call: -
v_call: TRBV12-3/TRBV12-4
cdr3_length: 12
j_call: TRBJ2-7
clone_size: few
cdr3_nt: TGTGCCAGCAGTTTATGGGAGTACGAGCAGTACTTC
cdr3_aa: CASSLWEYEQYF

d_call: -
v_call: TRBV20-1
cdr3_length: 15
j_call: TRBJ2-3
clone_size: -
cdr3_nt: TGCAGTGCTTTTCGCCCTCCGGGAGGCACAGATACGCAGTATTTT
cdr3_aa: CSAFRPPGGTDTQYF

d_call: TRBD2
v_call: TRBV11-2
cdr3_length: 15
j_call: TRBJ2-3
clone_size: -
cdr3_nt: TGTGCCAGCAGCTCCCTAGCGGGAGCATGGGATACGCAGTATTTT
cdr3_aa: CASSSLAGAWDTQYF

d_call: -
v_call: TRBV13
cdr3_length: 15
j_call: TRBJ2-6
clone_size: once
cdr3_nt: TGTGCCAGCAGACCTCATAGCTCTGGGGCCAACGTCCTGACTTTC
cdr3_aa: CASRPHSSGANVLTF

d_call: -
v_call: TRBV5-5
cdr3_length: 14
j_call: TRBJ2-7
clone_size: -
cdr3_nt: TGTGCCAGCAGCGTTGGGAGTTCTACCTACGAGCAGTACTTC
cdr3_aa: CASSVGSSTYEQYF

d_call: -
v_call: TRBV10-3
cdr3_length: 12
j_call: TRBJ1-2
clone_size: few
cdr3_nt: TGTGCCATCAGCGCAGGGAGCTATGGCTACACCTTC
cdr3_aa: CAISAGSYGYTF

d_call: TRBD2
v_call: TRBV5-5
cdr3_length: 15
j_call: TRBJ2-7
clone_size: -
cdr3_nt: TGTGCCAGCCAACTAGCGGGGGGACCCTACTACGAGCAGTACTTC
cdr3_aa: CASQLAGGPYYEQYF

d_call: -
v_call: TRBV5-1
cdr3_length: 13
j_call: TRBJ2-1
clone_size: many
cdr3_nt: TGCGCCAGCAGCTTGGACGGATACAATGAGCAGTTCTTC
cdr3_aa: CASSLDGYNEQFF

d_call: -
v_call: TRBV11-1
cdr3_length: 13
j_call: TRBJ2-5
clone_size: few
cdr3_nt: TGTGCCAGCAGCAAACAGGGACAAGAGACCCAGTACTTC
cdr3_aa: CASSKQGQETQYF

d_call: -
v_call: TRBV5-1
cdr3_length: 14
j_call: TRBJ2-1
clone_size: -
cdr3_nt: TGCGCCAGCAGCTTGCTGGAGGGGAACAATGAGCAGTTCTTC
cdr3_aa: CASSLLEGNNEQFF

d_call: TRBD2
v_call: TRBV12-3/TRBV12-4
cdr3_length: 17
j_call: TRBJ2-1
clone_size: -
cdr3_nt: TGTGCCAGCATCTCCGGGACTAGCGACTTGTTGTACAATGAGCAGTTCTTC
cdr3_aa: CASISGTSDLLYNEQFF

d_call: -
v_call: TRBV20-1
cdr3_length: 12
j_call: TRBJ2-1
clone_size: -
cdr3_nt: TGCAGTGCTAGGGCCACCTACAATGAGCAGTTCTTC
cdr3_aa: CSARATYNEQFF

d_call: TRBD1
v_call: TRBV20-1
cdr3_length: 14
j_call: TRBJ2-1
clone_size: -
cdr3_nt: TGCAGTGCGGACCGGGACAGCTCCTACAATGAGCAGTTCTTC
cdr3_aa: CSADRDSSYNEQFF

d_call: -
v_call: TRBV3-1
cdr3_length: 15
j_call: TRBJ1-2
clone_size: few
cdr3_nt: TGTGCCAGCAGCCATCTACTTCCCAGGACAGTCGGCTACACCTTC
cdr3_aa: CASSHLLPRTVGYTF

d_call: -
v_call: TRBV6-1
cdr3_length: 16
j_call: TRBJ2-2
clone_size: few
cdr3_nt: TGTGCCAGCAGCACACTGGGCAGGGCCTTTACCGGGGAGCTGTTTTTT
cdr3_aa: CASSTLGRAFTGELFF

d_call: -
v_call: TRBV20-1
cdr3_length: 12
j_call: TRBJ2-7
clone_size: few
cdr3_nt: TGCAGTGCTTGGGGCCAGACCTACGAGCAGTACTTC
cdr3_aa: CSAWGQTYEQYF

d_call: -
v_call: TRBV12-3/TRBV12-4
cdr3_length: 13
j_call: TRBJ1-1
clone_size: many
cdr3_nt: TGTGCCAGCAGTTTCGCAGGGAGGACTGAAGCTTTCTTT
cdr3_aa: CASSFAGRTEAFF

d_call: TRBD2
v_call: TRBV6-5
cdr3_length: 15
j_call: TRBJ2-2
clone_size: -
cdr3_nt: TGTGCCAGCAGTTCTGGAGGGGAGGGGACCGGGGAGCTGTTTTTT
cdr3_aa: CASSSGGEGTGELFF

d_call: TRBD2
v_call: TRBV15
cdr3_length: 16
j_call: TRBJ2-1
clone_size: -
cdr3_nt: TGTGCCACCACCCAAGGCCCAGCGGGAGGGCACAATGAGCAGTTCTTC
cdr3_aa: CATTQGPAGGHNEQFF

d_call: TRBD1
v_call: TRBV5-6
cdr3_length: 15
j_call: TRBJ2-4
clone_size: many
cdr3_nt: TGTGCCAGCAGCCCCATGACAGGGGGCGTGGACATTCAGTACTTC
cdr3_aa: CASSPMTGGVDIQYF

d_call: -
v_call: TRBV10-3
cdr3_length: 11
j_call: TRBJ1-1
clone_size: -
cdr3_nt: TGTGCCATCAGGATGAACACTGAAGCTTTCTTT
cdr3_aa: CAIRMNTEAFF

d_call: TRBD1
v_call: TRBV20-1
cdr3_length: 14
j_call: TRBJ2-1
clone_size: few
cdr3_nt: TGCAGTGCATCCTCCTACAGGGGCTACAATGAGCAGTTCTTC
cdr3_aa: CSASSYRGYNEQFF

d_call: -
v_call: TRBV14
cdr3_length: 13
j_call: TRBJ1-1
clone_size: -
cdr3_nt: TGTGCCAGCAGCCAACAGTCGAACACTGAAGCTTTCTTT
cdr3_aa: CASSQQSNTEAFF

d_call: -
v_call: TRBV20-1
cdr3_length: 16
j_call: TRBJ2-7
clone_size: -
cdr3_nt: TGCAGTGCTAGAGATAAGGTGTCGGGAGCCTTGTACGAGCAGTACTTC
cdr3_aa: CSARDKVSGALYEQYF

d_call: TRBD2
v_call: TRBV20-1
cdr3_length: 16
j_call: TRBJ2-1
clone_size: few
cdr3_nt: TGCAGTGCTAGAGACTTCGGTAGCGGGGACCGCAATGAGCAGTTCTTC
cdr3_aa: CSARDFGSGDRNEQFF

d_call: -
v_call: TRBV7-9
cdr3_length: 16
j_call: TRBJ1-1
clone_size: -
cdr3_nt: TGTGCCAGCAGCTTAGCGCGGGTCAGCATGAACACTGAAGCTTTCTTT
cdr3_aa: CASSLARVSMNTEAFF

d_call: TRBD1
v_call: TRBV5-1
cdr3_length: 15
j_call: TRBJ1-1
clone_size: few
cdr3_nt: TGCGCCAGCAGCCCCGAGACAGGGTTGAACACTGAAGCTTTCTTT
cdr3_aa: CASSPETGLNTEAFF

d_call: -
v_call: TRBV29-1
cdr3_length: 11
j_call: TRBJ1-2
clone_size: -
cdr3_nt: TGCAGCCTGGGGAAGGACTATGGCTACACCTTC
cdr3_aa: CSLGKDYGYTF

d_call: -
v_call: TRBV4-3
cdr3_length: 14
j_call: TRBJ2-2
clone_size: -
cdr3_nt: TGCGCCAGCAGCCCCAGAACCCCCGGGGGGGAGCTGTTTTTT
cdr3_aa: CASSPRTPGGELFF

d_call: -
v_call: TRBV27
cdr3_length: 14
j_call: TRBJ2-1
clone_size: few
cdr3_nt: TGTGCCAGCACTCTAGGGCGCGGAGTCGATGAGCAGTTCTTC
cdr3_aa: CASTLGRGVDEQFF

d_call: -
v_call: TRBV5-1
cdr3_length: 15
j_call: TRBJ2-3
clone_size: few
cdr3_nt: TGCGCCAGCAGCTTGGCCGGTCTTCCTACAGATACGCAGTATTTT
cdr3_aa: CASSLAGLPTDTQYF

d_call: -
v_call: TRBV7-8
cdr3_length: 17
j_call: TRBJ2-5
clone_size: -
cdr3_nt: TGTGCCAGCAGCTTAGGGGTGGCGGGTGGATTTCAAGAGACCCAGTACTTC
cdr3_aa: CASSLGVAGGFQETQYF

d_call: TRBD2
v_call: TRBV10-3
cdr3_length: 14
j_call: TRBJ2-7
clone_size: many
cdr3_nt: TGTGCCATCGGCAGGACTAGCGAGTACTACGAGCAGTACTTC
cdr3_aa: CAIGRTSEYYEQYF

d_call: -
v_call: TRBV12-3/TRBV12-4
cdr3_length: 13
j_call: TRBJ1-2
clone_size: few
cdr3_nt: TGTGCCAGCAGACCGACAGACTACTATGGCTACACCTTC
cdr3_aa: CASRPTDYYGYTF